This is a list of T cell receptor beta chains from one sample in a study of spatial heterogeneity in lung cancer. TCRdb redid the calling of the 5' RACE reads with MiXCR, one entry per CDR3 protein. The repertoire holds about 3,400 distinct CDR3 sequences, with roughly 30% as singletons. The material sequenced was lung tumor tissue, taken at surgery. The source of these receptors is a female donor with early-stage non-small cell lung cancer. The CDR3 runs from the conserved cysteine through the conserved F or W. Some rows have no size entry. The others give once, few or many, or a class for an expanded clone.

CDR3 protein: CSASPGRGTSPLHF
J gene: TRBJ1-6
clone size: few
V gene: TRBV20-1

CDR3 protein: CASSQRAGVGQETQYF
J gene: TRBJ2-5
clone size: large
V gene: TRBV14

CDR3 protein: CASSLAGGYQETQYF
J gene: TRBJ2-5
clone size: medium-sized
V gene: TRBV9

CDR3 protein: CASSLARASTDTQYF
J gene: TRBJ2-3
clone size: few
V gene: TRBV11-1

CDR3 protein: CASSYSRRVLSYNEQFF
J gene: TRBJ2-1
clone size: -
V gene: TRBV6-2/TRBV6-3

CDR3 protein: CSVEDWIQETQYF
J gene: TRBJ2-5
clone size: -
V gene: TRBV29-1

CDR3 protein: CASSLVRNEQYF
J gene: TRBJ2-7
clone size: -
V gene: TRBV7-9

CDR3 protein: CASSSLGDNEQYF
J gene: TRBJ2-7
clone size: medium-sized
V gene: TRBV7-9

CDR3 protein: CASSLPTGISNEQFF
J gene: TRBJ2-1
clone size: -
V gene: TRBV7-9

CDR3 protein: CSARDGARSGGGYNEQFF
J gene: TRBJ2-1
clone size: few
V gene: TRBV20-1

CDR3 protein: CASSQDGQGRYGYTF
J gene: TRBJ1-2
clone size: few
V gene: TRBV4-1

CDR3 protein: CASSLTQGHGLEQYF
J gene: TRBJ2-7
clone size: few
V gene: TRBV27

CDR3 protein: CASSYSPAGEQYF
J gene: TRBJ2-7
clone size: -
V gene: TRBV6-2/TRBV6-3

CDR3 protein: CASRTGVGGETQYF
J gene: TRBJ2-5
clone size: -
V gene: TRBV12-3/TRBV12-4

CDR3 protein: CATSRVIREAGELFF
J gene: TRBJ2-2
clone size: -
V gene: TRBV15

CDR3 protein: CASSHRGDNYGYTF
J gene: TRBJ1-2
clone size: -
V gene: TRBV5-1

CDR3 protein: CASSLAWGNTGELFF
J gene: TRBJ2-2
clone size: medium-sized
V gene: TRBV7-2

CDR3 protein: CASSLPGPRRSGELFF
J gene: TRBJ2-2
clone size: -
V gene: TRBV5-6

CDR3 protein: CASSPDRDGTQYF
J gene: TRBJ2-5
clone size: medium-sized
V gene: TRBV6-6

CDR3 protein: CATSSTSSYNEQFF
J gene: TRBJ2-1
clone size: -
V gene: TRBV24-1

CDR3 protein: CASSLHPSPPDTQYF
J gene: TRBJ2-3
clone size: few
V gene: TRBV7-9

CDR3 protein: CAWSVMGNEQFF
J gene: TRBJ2-1
clone size: few
V gene: TRBV30

CDR3 protein: CSANLLLAGGGQFF
J gene: TRBJ2-1
clone size: few
V gene: TRBV20-1

CDR3 protein: CASSTGTEETQYF
J gene: TRBJ2-5
clone size: -
V gene: TRBV23-1

CDR3 protein: CASSRVFDGYTF
J gene: TRBJ1-2
clone size: medium-sized
V gene: TRBV12-3/TRBV12-4

CDR3 protein: CASSLEVTSGEQYF
J gene: TRBJ2-7
clone size: few
V gene: TRBV5-1

CDR3 protein: CASSFEPRAGEQYF
J gene: TRBJ2-7
clone size: -
V gene: TRBV27

CDR3 protein: CASSLEGSGNDEQFF
J gene: TRBJ2-1
clone size: -
V gene: TRBV4-2

CDR3 protein: CAWSSIQLDEQYF
J gene: TRBJ2-7
clone size: -
V gene: TRBV30

CDR3 protein: CASSQGRTSGEQYF
J gene: TRBJ2-7
clone size: -
V gene: TRBV4-1

CDR3 protein: CASSFGSNEQFF
J gene: TRBJ2-1
clone size: -
V gene: TRBV7-9

CDR3 protein: CSARDYDGTSGGAHYNEQFF
J gene: TRBJ2-1
clone size: medium-sized
V gene: TRBV20-1

CDR3 protein: CASSLTDTQYF
J gene: TRBJ2-3
clone size: -
V gene: TRBV11-2

CDR3 protein: CASSEGPSAAEKLFF
J gene: TRBJ1-4
clone size: once
V gene: TRBV2

CDR3 protein: CASSQELLAGVDEQYF
J gene: TRBJ2-7
clone size: once
V gene: TRBV4-2

CDR3 protein: CASSGLLAVIYNEQFF
J gene: TRBJ2-1
clone size: -
V gene: TRBV6-1

CDR3 protein: CASSPWVTDTQYF
J gene: TRBJ2-3
clone size: few
V gene: TRBV27

CDR3 protein: CASSPGLAGANEQYF
J gene: TRBJ2-7
clone size: -
V gene: TRBV5-1

CDR3 protein: CASSLQRGPNTGELFF
J gene: TRBJ2-2
clone size: -
V gene: TRBV3-1

CDR3 protein: CASSPTSEGAQNEQFF
J gene: TRBJ2-1
clone size: few
V gene: TRBV5-1

CDR3 protein: CASSEYNGADTQYF
J gene: TRBJ2-3
clone size: once
V gene: TRBV6-1

CDR3 protein: CSVAPGGVNNEQFF
J gene: TRBJ2-1
clone size: few
V gene: TRBV29-1

CDR3 protein: CSARTSSYNEQFF
J gene: TRBJ2-1
clone size: -
V gene: TRBV20-1

CDR3 protein: CASSHETSTENIQYF
J gene: TRBJ2-4
clone size: -
V gene: TRBV2

CDR3 protein: CASRSELYNEQFF
J gene: TRBJ2-1
clone size: -
V gene: TRBV2

CDR3 protein: CASSGGPPALF
J gene: TRBJ2-1
clone size: medium-sized
V gene: TRBV6-1

CDR3 protein: CASSLAGGTTDTQYF
J gene: TRBJ2-3
clone size: few
V gene: TRBV7-9

CDR3 protein: CASSPVWDSYEQYF
J gene: TRBJ2-7
clone size: -
V gene: TRBV6-5

CDR3 protein: CASGTAGTSGGAYEQYF
J gene: TRBJ2-7
clone size: few
V gene: TRBV7-2

CDR3 protein: CASSPRRASLMNEQFF
J gene: TRBJ2-1
clone size: -
V gene: TRBV7-7

CDR3 protein: CASSPGGLQETQYF
J gene: TRBJ2-5
clone size: -
V gene: TRBV5-1

CDR3 protein: CASSRPNTEAFF
J gene: TRBJ1-1
clone size: -
V gene: TRBV12-3/TRBV12-4